The rows below give T cell receptor beta chains drawn from one sample of a study of control samples from healthy donors and cancer patients. The protocol was immunoSEQ multiplex PCR, while the TCRdb copy is restricted to in-frame clones and leaves out a portion. This sample carries 98,000 or so clones, about 87% of them seen once, and the ten largest clones take 14%. Sequencing was performed on blood. Receptors originate from a woman aged 70-85 years in good health. Each CDR3 is given with its conserved first and last residue. Fields, in order: J gene, D gene, clone size, V gene, CDR3 DNA, CDR3 protein. A D gene is named only where the DNA matches it firmly. Not every row has a clone size; where given, it reads once, few, many or a size class.

j_call: TRBJ2-7; d_call: TRBD1; clone_size: .; v_call: TRBV5-1; cdr3_nt: TGCGCCAGCAGCTGGGGGACAGGGGAGGACGAGCAGTACTTC; cdr3_aa: CASSWGTGEDEQYF
j_call: TRBJ2-2; d_call: TRBD2; clone_size: .; v_call: TRBV7-9; cdr3_nt: TGTGCCAGCAACGGACCGGGACTAGCGGGAACATTGAACACCGGGGAGCTGTTTTTT; cdr3_aa: CASNGPGLAGTLNTGELFF
j_call: TRBJ1-6; d_call: .; clone_size: .; v_call: TRBV30; cdr3_nt: TGTGCCTGCCACCCCCAGGGGCCGGATTCACCCCTCCACTTT; cdr3_aa: CACHPQGPDSPLHF
j_call: TRBJ1-1; d_call: .; clone_size: .; v_call: TRBV20-1; cdr3_nt: TGCAGTGCTAGTTCCCCAGCAGGGGCGAACACTGAAGCTTTCTTT; cdr3_aa: CSASSPAGANTEAFF
j_call: TRBJ1-2; d_call: TRBD1; clone_size: .; v_call: TRBV10-2; cdr3_nt: TGCGCCAGCAGAGGGACAGACTATGGCTACACCTTC; cdr3_aa: CASRGTDYGYTF
j_call: TRBJ2-3; d_call: .; clone_size: .; v_call: TRBV6-2/TRBV6-3; cdr3_nt: TGTGCCAGCAGTTCGTCGTGGGATACGCAGTATTTT; cdr3_aa: CASSSSWDTQYF
j_call: TRBJ2-7; d_call: .; clone_size: once; v_call: TRBV18; cdr3_nt: TGTGCCAGCTCACCACTGGGGGACGAGCAGTACTTC; cdr3_aa: CASSPLGDEQYF
j_call: TRBJ1-5; d_call: TRBD1; clone_size: .; v_call: TRBV19; cdr3_nt: TGTGCCAGTAGTGATACCGGGACAGCTAATCAGCCCCAGCATTTT; cdr3_aa: CASSDTGTANQPQHF
j_call: TRBJ1-1; d_call: TRBD1; clone_size: .; v_call: TRBV5-1; cdr3_nt: TGCGCCAGCAGCTTGGCCGGACAGGGCGCAGCTGAAGCTTTCTTT; cdr3_aa: CASSLAGQGAAEAFF
j_call: TRBJ1-2; d_call: TRBD1; clone_size: .; v_call: TRBV25-1; cdr3_nt: TGTGCCAGCAGTGAACGACAGGGGATGGGCTACACCTTC; cdr3_aa: CASSERQGMGYTF
j_call: TRBJ2-7; d_call: .; clone_size: .; v_call: TRBV11-2; cdr3_nt: TGTGCCAGCAGCCGGGTCCTCTATGAGCAGTACTTC; cdr3_aa: CASSRVLYEQYF
j_call: TRBJ2-1; d_call: .; clone_size: .; v_call: TRBV5-1; cdr3_nt: TGCGCCAGCAGCTTGGCGCCGAGGGAGCAGTTCTTC; cdr3_aa: CASSLAPREQFF
j_call: TRBJ1-1; d_call: .; clone_size: .; v_call: TRBV10-1; cdr3_nt: TGCGCCAGCAGTGATTTGAACACTGAAGCTTTCTTT; cdr3_aa: CASSDLNTEAFF
j_call: TRBJ2-1; d_call: TRBD1; clone_size: .; v_call: TRBV6-5; cdr3_nt: TGTGCCAGCAGCGGACAGGGGGCCGCCTACAATGAGCAGTTCTTC; cdr3_aa: CASSGQGAAYNEQFF
j_call: TRBJ1-1; d_call: .; clone_size: medium-sized; v_call: TRBV19; cdr3_nt: TGTGCCAGTAGTACCCCCCACGGGAACACTGAAGCTTTCTTT; cdr3_aa: CASSTPHGNTEAFF
j_call: TRBJ1-1; d_call: .; clone_size: .; v_call: TRBV5-1; cdr3_nt: TGCGCCAGCAGCTTCACACCCGTTCTGGGGAACACTGAAGCTTTCTTT; cdr3_aa: CASSFTPVLGNTEAFF
j_call: TRBJ1-3; d_call: TRBD1; clone_size: .; v_call: TRBV19; cdr3_nt: TGTGCCAGTAGGGACAGGTCCCTCTCTGGAAACACCATATATTTT; cdr3_aa: CASRDRSLSGNTIYF
j_call: TRBJ1-3; d_call: .; clone_size: few; v_call: TRBV3-1/TRBV3-2; cdr3_nt: TGTGCCAGCAGCCCCCAGGGAGGGGCCGGCACCATATATTTT; cdr3_aa: CASSPQGGAGTIYF
j_call: TRBJ2-1; d_call: TRBD2; clone_size: .; v_call: TRBV2; cdr3_nt: TGTGCCAGCACCCAAGGGGGGACTAGCGGCAAAAATGAGCAGTTCTTC; cdr3_aa: CASTQGGTSGKNEQFF
j_call: TRBJ1-5; d_call: .; clone_size: .; v_call: TRBV18; cdr3_nt: TGTGCCAGCTCACCCGGACAGACTAATCAGCCCCAGCATTTT; cdr3_aa: CASSPGQTNQPQHF
j_call: TRBJ1-4; d_call: .; clone_size: .; v_call: TRBV20-1; cdr3_nt: TGCAGTGCTAGTTCGCCGCCAACTAATGAAAAACTGTTTTTT; cdr3_aa: CSASSPPTNEKLFF
j_call: TRBJ1-2; d_call: .; clone_size: .; v_call: TRBV6-5; cdr3_nt: TGTGCCAGCAGATACGCCGGGGAACCAGGCTACACCTTC; cdr3_aa: CASRYAGEPGYTF
j_call: TRBJ1-5; d_call: .; clone_size: .; v_call: TRBV19; cdr3_nt: TGTGCCAGTAGTCCCGCTACCAATCAGCCCCAGCATTTT; cdr3_aa: CASSPATNQPQHF
j_call: TRBJ2-7; d_call: TRBD2; clone_size: many; v_call: TRBV7-2; cdr3_nt: TGTGCCAGCAGCTTCACGACTAGCGGGAGTTACGAGCAGTACTTC; cdr3_aa: CASSFTTSGSYEQYF
j_call: TRBJ2-7; d_call: TRBD2; clone_size: .; v_call: TRBV6-5; cdr3_nt: TGTGCCGGCTCGAGCGGGGGAGGCTACGAGCAGTACTTC; cdr3_aa: CAGSSGGGYEQYF
j_call: TRBJ2-5; d_call: .; clone_size: few; v_call: TRBV25-1; cdr3_nt: TGTGCCAGCAGTGGCGGGGGCGCCAACCCCCAAGAGACCCAGTACTTC; cdr3_aa: CASSGGGANPQETQYF
j_call: TRBJ2-2; d_call: TRBD2; clone_size: .; v_call: TRBV6-6; cdr3_nt: TGTGCCAGCAGTTTCGGACTAGCAAAAGCCGGGGAGCTGTTTTTT; cdr3_aa: CASSFGLAKAGELFF
j_call: TRBJ2-2; d_call: .; clone_size: .; v_call: TRBV19; cdr3_nt: TGTGCCAGTAGTAGCTCCCCCGGCGGAACCGGGGAGCTGTTTTTT; cdr3_aa: CASSSSPGGTGELFF
j_call: TRBJ2-3; d_call: .; clone_size: .; v_call: TRBV16; cdr3_nt: TGTGCCAGCAGTCGGGGTCGCCGCACAGATACGCAGTATTTT; cdr3_aa: CASSRGRRTDTQYF
j_call: TRBJ2-7; d_call: .; clone_size: .; v_call: TRBV3-1/TRBV3-2; cdr3_nt: TGTGCCAGCAGCCAAGAATCGGCCAGTTTCGTTTACGAGCAGTACTTC; cdr3_aa: CASSQESASFVYEQYF
j_call: TRBJ1-5; d_call: .; clone_size: few; v_call: TRBV6-6; cdr3_nt: TGTGCCAGCAGTTACAACCCTGAGAGCAATCAGCCCCAGCATTTT; cdr3_aa: CASSYNPESNQPQHF
j_call: TRBJ1-2; d_call: .; clone_size: once; v_call: TRBV18; cdr3_nt: TGTGCCAGCTCACCACGGGCCGGTTATAACTATGGCTACACCTTC; cdr3_aa: CASSPRAGYNYGYTF
j_call: TRBJ2-5; d_call: TRBD1; clone_size: .; v_call: TRBV5-1; cdr3_nt: TGCGCCAGCAGTGGGGGACAGGGCCAAGAGACCCAGTACTTC; cdr3_aa: CASSGGQGQETQYF